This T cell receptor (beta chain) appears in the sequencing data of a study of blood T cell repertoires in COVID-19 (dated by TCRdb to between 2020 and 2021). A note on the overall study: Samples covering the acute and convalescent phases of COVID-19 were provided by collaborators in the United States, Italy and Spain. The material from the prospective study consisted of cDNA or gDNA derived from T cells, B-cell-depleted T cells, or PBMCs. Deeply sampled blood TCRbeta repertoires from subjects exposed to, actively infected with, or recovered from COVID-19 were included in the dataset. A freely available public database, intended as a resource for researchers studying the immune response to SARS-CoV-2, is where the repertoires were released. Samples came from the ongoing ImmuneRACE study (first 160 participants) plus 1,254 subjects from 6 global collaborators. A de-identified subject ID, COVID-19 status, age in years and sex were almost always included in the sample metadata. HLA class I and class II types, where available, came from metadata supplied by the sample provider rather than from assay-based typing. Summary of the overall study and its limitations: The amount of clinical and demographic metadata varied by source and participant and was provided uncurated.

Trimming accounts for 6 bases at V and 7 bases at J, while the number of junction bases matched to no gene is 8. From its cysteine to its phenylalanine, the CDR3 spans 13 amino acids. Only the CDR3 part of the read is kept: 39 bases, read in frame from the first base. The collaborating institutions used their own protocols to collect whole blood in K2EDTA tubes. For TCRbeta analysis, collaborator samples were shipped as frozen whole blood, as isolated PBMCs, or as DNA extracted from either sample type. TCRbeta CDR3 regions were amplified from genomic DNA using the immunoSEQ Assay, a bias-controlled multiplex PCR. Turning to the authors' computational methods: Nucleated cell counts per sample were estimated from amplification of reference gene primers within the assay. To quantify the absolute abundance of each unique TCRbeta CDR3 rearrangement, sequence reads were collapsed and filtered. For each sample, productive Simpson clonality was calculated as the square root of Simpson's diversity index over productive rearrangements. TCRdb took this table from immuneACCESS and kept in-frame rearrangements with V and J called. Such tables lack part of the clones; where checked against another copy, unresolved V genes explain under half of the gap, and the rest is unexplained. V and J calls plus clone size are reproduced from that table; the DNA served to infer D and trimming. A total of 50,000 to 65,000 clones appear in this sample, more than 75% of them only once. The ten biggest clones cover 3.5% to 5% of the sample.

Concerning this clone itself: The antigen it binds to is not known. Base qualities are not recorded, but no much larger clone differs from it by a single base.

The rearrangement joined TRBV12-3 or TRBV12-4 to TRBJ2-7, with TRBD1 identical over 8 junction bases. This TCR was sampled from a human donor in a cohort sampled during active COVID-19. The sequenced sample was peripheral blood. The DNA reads TGTGCCAGCAGCCCTGACAGGGGCGGGGAGCAGTACTTC. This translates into CASSPDRGGEQYF.